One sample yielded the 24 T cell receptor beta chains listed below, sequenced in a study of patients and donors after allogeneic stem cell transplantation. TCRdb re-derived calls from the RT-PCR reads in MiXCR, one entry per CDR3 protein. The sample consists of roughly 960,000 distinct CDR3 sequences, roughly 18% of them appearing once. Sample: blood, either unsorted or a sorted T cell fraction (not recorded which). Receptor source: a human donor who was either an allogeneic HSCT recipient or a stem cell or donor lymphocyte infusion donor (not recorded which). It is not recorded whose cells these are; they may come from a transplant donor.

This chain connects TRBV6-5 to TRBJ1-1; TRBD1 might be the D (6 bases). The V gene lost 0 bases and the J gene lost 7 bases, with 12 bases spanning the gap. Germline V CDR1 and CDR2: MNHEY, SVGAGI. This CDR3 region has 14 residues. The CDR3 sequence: CASSYSTGRGEAFF. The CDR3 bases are TGTGCCAGCAGTTACTCGACAGGACGGGGTGAAGCTTTCTTT.

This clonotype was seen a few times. The CDR3 bases are TGTGCCACCAGTGATTCCGGGACAGGGGACTATGGCTACACCTTC. Translation: CATSDSGTGDYGYTF. The chain links TRBV24-1 to TRBJ1-2, with TRBD1 matching over 10 bases. The CDR3 is 15 amino acids. V lost 2 bases to trimming and J lost 3 bases; unmatched junction nucleotides: 2. Germline CDR1 and CDR2: KGHDR and SFDVKD.

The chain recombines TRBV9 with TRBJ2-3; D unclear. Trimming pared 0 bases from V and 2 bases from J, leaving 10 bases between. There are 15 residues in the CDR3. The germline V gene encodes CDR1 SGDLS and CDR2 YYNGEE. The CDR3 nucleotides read TGTGCCAGCAGCGTAGGGCTGCAAAACACAGATACGCAGTATTTT. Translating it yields CASSVGLQNTDTQYF.

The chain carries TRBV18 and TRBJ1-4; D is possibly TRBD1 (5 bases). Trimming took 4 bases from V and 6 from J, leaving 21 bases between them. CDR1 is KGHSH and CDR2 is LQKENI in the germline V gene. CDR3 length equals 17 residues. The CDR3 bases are TGTGCCAGCTCACTTCGGGGATTTGACAGTTTGGATGAAAAACTGTTTTTT. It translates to CASSLRGFDSLDEKLFF.

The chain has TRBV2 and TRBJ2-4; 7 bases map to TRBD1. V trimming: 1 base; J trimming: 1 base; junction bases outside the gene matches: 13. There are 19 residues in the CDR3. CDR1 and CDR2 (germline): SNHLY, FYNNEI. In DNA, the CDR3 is TGTGCCAGCAGTGAAGGGAAGGCAGACAGGGCTTGGGCCAAAAACATTCAGTACTTC. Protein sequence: CASSEGKADRAWAKNIQYF.

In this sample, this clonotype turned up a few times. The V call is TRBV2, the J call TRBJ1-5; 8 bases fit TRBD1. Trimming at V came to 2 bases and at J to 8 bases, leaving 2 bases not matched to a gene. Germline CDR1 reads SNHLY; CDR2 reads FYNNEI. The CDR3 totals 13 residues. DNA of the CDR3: TGTGCCAGCAGTGAATTGACAGGGGAGCCCCAGCATTTT. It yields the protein CASSELTGEPQHF.

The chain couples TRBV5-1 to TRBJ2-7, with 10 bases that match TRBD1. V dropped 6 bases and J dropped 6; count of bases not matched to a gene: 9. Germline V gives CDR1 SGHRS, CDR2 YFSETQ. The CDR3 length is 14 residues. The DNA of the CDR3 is TGCGCCAGCAATCCCGGGACAGGGGAGGGCGAGCAGTACTTC. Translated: CASNPGTGEGEQYF. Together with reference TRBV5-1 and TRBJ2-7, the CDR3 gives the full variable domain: KAGVTQTPRYLIKTRGQQVTLSCSPISGHRSVSWYQQTPGQGLQFLFEYFSETQRNKGNFPGRFSGRQFSNSRSEMNVSTLELGDSALYLCASNPGTGEGEQYFGPGTRLTVT.

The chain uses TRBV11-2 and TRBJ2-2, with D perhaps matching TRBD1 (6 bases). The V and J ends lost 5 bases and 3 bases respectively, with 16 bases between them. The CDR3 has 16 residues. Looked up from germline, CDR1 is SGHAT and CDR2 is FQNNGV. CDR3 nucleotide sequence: TGTGCCAGCAGCCCTCAGGGCAGGGGTGACACCGGGGAGCTGTTTTTT. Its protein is CASSPQGRGDTGELFF.

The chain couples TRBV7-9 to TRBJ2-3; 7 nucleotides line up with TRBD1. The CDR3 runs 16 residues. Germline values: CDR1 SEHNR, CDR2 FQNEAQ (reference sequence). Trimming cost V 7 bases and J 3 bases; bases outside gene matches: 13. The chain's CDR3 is CASNQRTGAATDTQYF. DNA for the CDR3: TGTGCCAGCAACCAACGCACAGGGGCAGCAACAGATACGCAGTATTTT.

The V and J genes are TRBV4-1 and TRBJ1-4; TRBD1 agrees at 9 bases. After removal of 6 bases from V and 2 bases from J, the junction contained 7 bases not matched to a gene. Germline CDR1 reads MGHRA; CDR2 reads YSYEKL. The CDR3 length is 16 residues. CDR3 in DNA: TGCGCCAGCAGTCAGACAGGGGGAGGTACTAATGAAAAACTGTTTTTT. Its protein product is CASSQTGGGTNEKLFF.

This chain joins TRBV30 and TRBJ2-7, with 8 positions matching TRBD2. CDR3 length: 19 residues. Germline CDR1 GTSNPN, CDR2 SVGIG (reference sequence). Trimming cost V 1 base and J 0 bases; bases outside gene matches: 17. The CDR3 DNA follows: TGTGCCTGGAGTGACCCTACCTCAGCTAGCGGGTATTTCTCCTACGAGCAGTACTTC. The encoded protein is CAWSDPTSASGYFSYEQYF.

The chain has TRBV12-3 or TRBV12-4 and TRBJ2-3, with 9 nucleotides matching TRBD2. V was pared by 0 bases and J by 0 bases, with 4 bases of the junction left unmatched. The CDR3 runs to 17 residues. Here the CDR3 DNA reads TGTGCCAGCAGTTTAGCGGGGACTAGCACTAGCACAGATACGCAGTATTTT. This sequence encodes CASSLAGTSTSTDTQYF.

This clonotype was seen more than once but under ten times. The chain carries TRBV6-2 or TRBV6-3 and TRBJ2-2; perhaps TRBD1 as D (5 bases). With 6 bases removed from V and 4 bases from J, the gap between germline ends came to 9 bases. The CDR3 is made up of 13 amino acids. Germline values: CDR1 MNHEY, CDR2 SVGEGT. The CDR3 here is CASRRQSTGELFF. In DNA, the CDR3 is TGTGCCAGCAGGCGACAGAGCACCGGGGAGCTGTTTTTT.

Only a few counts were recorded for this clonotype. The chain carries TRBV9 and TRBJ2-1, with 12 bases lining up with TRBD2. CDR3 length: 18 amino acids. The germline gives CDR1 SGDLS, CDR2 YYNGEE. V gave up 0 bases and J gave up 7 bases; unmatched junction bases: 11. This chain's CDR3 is CASSVAIIGLAGHNEQFF. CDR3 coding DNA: TGTGCCAGCAGCGTAGCTATTATCGGACTAGCGGGGCATAATGAGCAGTTCTTC.

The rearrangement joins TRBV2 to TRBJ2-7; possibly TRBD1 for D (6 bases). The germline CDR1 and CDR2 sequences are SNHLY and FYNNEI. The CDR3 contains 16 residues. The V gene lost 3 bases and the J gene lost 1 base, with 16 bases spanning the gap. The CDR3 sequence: CASSDGRGDKSYEQYF. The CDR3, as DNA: TGTGCCAGCAGTGACGGTCGAGGGGACAAGTCCTACGAGCAGTACTTC. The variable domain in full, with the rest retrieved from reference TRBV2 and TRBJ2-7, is EPEVTQTPSHQVTQMGQEVILRCVPISNHLYFYWYRQILGQKVEFLVSFYNNEISEKSEIFDDQFSVERPDGSNFTLKIRSTKLEDSAMYFCASSDGRGDKSYEQYFGPGTRLTVT.

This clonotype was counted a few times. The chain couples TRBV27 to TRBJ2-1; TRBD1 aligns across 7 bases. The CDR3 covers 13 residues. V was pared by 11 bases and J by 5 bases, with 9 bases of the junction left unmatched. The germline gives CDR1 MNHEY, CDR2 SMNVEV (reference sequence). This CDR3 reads CAPWGQLNNEQFF. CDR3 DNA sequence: TGTGCCCCCTGGGGACAGCTGAACAATGAGCAGTTCTTC.

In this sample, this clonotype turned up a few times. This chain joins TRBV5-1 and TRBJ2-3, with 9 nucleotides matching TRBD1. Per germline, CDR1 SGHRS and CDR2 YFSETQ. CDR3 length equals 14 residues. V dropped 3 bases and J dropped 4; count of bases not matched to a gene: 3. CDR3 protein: CASSSGTGSDTQYF. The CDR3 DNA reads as TGCGCCAGCAGCTCAGGGACAGGGTCAGATACGCAGTATTTT.

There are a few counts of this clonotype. The CDR3 nucleotides are TGTGCCAGCAGCCTTACTAGGGGGGGAAGGTGGGAGACCCAGTACTTC. It yields the protein CASSLTRGGRWETQYF. The gene calls are TRBV12-3 or TRBV12-4 and TRBJ2-5; D possibly corresponds to TRBD2 (7 bases). V was trimmed by 6 bases and J by 5 bases, leaving 22 bases between them. The CDR3 runs to 16 residues.

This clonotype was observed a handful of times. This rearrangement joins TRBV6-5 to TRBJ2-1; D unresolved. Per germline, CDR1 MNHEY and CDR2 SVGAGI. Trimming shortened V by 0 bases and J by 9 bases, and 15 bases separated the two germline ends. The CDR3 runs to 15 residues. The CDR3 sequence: CASSYSVSFNPEQFF. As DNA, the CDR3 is TGTGCCAGCAGTTACTCGGTCTCGTTCAACCCTGAGCAGTTCTTC.

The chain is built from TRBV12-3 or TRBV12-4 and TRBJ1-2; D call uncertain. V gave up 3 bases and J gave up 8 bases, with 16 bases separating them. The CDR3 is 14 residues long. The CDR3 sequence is CASSFGIGVRGYTF. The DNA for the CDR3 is TGTGCCAGCAGTTTCGGTATCGGGGTCCGAGGCTACACCTTC.

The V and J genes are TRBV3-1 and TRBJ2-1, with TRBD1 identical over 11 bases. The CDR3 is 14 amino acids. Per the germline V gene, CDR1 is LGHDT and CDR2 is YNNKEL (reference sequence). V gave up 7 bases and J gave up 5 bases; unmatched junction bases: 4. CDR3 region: CASKPGQGDNEQFF. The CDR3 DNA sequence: TGTGCCAGCAAGCCGGGACAGGGGGACAATGAGCAGTTCTTC.

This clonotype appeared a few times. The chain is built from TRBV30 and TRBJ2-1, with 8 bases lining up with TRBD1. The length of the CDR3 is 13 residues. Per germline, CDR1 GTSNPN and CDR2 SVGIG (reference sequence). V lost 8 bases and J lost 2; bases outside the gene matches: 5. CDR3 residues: CARRTGPYNEQFF. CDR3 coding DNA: TGTGCCCGCAGGACAGGGCCCTACAATGAGCAGTTCTTC.

The CDR3 DNA sequence: TGTGCCAGCGCACAGGGAGACGAGCAGTACTTC. Translated, it gives CASAQGDEQYF. The chain recombines TRBV6-2 or TRBV6-3 with TRBJ2-7; D is possibly TRBD1 (6 bases). The CDR3 runs 11 residues. Germline values: CDR1 MNHEY, CDR2 SVGEGT. With 8 bases removed from V and 5 bases from J, the gap between germline ends came to 10 bases.

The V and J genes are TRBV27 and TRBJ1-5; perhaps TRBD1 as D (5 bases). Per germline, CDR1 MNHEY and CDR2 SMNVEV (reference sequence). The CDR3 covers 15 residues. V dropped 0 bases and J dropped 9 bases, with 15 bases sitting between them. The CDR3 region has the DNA TGTGCCAGCAGTTTATCGTTTCCCGGGGGGTCGCCCCAGCATTTT. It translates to CASSLSFPGGSPQHF.